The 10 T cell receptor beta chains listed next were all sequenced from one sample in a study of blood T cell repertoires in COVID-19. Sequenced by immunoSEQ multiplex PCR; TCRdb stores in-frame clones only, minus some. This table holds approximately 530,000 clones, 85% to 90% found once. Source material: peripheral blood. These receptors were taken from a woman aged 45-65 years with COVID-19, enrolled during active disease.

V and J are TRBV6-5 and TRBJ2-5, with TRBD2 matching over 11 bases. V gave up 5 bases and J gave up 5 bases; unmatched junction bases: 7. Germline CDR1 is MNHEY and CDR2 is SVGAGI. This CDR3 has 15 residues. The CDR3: CASSTLAGGPETQYF. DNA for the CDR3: TGTGCCAGCAGTACTTTAGCGGGGGGGCCTGAGACCCAGTACTTC.

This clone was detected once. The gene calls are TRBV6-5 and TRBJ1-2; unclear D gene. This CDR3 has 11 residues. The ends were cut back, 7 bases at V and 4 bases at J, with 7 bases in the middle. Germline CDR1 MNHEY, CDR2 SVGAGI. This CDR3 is CASMSGYGYTF. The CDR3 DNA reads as TGTGCCAGCATGTCCGGCTATGGCTACACCTTC.

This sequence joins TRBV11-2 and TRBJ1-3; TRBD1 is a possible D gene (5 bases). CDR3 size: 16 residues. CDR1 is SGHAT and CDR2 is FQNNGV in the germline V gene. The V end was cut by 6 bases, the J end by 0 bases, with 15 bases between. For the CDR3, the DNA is TGTGCCAGCAGTCGCTGGGGGGGTAACTCTGGAAACACCATATATTTT. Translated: CASSRWGGNSGNTIYF.

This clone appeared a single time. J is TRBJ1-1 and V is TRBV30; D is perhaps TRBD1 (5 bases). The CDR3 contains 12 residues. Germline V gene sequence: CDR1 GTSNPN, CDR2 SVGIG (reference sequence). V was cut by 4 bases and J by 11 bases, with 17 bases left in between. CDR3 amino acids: CAWNDGGYGAFF. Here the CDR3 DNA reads TGTGCCTGGAACGACGGGGGGTACGGGGCTTTCTTT.

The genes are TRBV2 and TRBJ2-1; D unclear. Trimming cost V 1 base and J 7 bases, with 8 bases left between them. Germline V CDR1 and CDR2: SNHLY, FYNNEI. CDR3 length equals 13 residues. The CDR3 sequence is CASSEVARNEQFF. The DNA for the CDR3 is TGTGCCAGCAGTGAAGTAGCCCGGAATGAGCAGTTCTTC.

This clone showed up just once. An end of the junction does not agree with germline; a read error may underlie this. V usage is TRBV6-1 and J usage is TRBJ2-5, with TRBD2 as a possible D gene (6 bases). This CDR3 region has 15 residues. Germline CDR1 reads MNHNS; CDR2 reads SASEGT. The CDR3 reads CAGSEDVGTLETQYF. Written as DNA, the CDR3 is TGTGCCGGCAGTGAAGATGTAGGGACTTTAGAGACCCAGTACTTC.

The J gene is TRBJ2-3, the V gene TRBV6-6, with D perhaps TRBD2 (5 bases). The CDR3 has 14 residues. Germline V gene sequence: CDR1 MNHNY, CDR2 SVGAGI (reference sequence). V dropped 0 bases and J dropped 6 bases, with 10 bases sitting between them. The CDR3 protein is CASSYSGLSDTQYF. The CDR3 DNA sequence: TGTGCCAGCAGTTACTCAGGACTGTCCGATACGCAGTATTTT.

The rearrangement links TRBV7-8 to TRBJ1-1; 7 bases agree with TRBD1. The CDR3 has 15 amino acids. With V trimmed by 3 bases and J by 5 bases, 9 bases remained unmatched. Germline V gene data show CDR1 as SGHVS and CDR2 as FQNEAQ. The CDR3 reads CASSFYRGRGTEAFF. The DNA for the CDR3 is TGTGCCAGCAGCTTCTACAGGGGAAGGGGTACTGAAGCTTTCTTT.

This CDR3 reads CASSPSLYRGPSRAFF. DNA of the CDR3: TGTGCCAGCAGTCCGAGCCTATACAGGGGGCCGAGCAGAGCTTTCTTT. This rearrangement joins TRBV27 to TRBJ1-1; 9 bases agree with TRBD1. The CDR3 length is 16 residues. Trimming at V came to 5 bases and at J to 10 bases, leaving 17 bases not matched to a gene. CDR1 and CDR2 (germline): MNHEY, SMNVEV (reference sequence).

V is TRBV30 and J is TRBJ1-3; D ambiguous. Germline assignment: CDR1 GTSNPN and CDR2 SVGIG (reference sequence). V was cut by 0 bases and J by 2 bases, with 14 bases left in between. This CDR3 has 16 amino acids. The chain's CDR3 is CAWSVPRRAAGNTIYF. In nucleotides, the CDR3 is TGTGCCTGGAGTGTACCCCGGAGGGCTGCTGGAAACACCATATATTTT.